This entry lists 26 T cell receptor beta chains sequenced from one sample in a study of beta chain features in type 1 diabetes. Expressed TCRB transcripts were sequenced because the entire RNA isolate underwent reverse transcription. Using immunoSEQ multiplex PCR, the repertoire was profiled, and TCRdb retains in-frame clones only, with some absent. The table records tens of thousands of clones, under 45% of them present only once. Broader study findings: Among all four CD4+ subsets, Type 1 diabetes patients had TCRB CDR3s that were moderately but significantly shorter.

Their specific antigens are unknown. Sequencing was done on a sample of Tregs from blood. Source of these receptors: a man aged 25 to 40 with type 1 diabetes.

This clone was seen more than once but under ten times. The CDR3 loop reads CASSGLIWPPAGELFF. The DNA of the CDR3 is TGTGCCAGCAGTGGCTTAATTTGGCCCCCAGCCGGGGAGCTGTTTTTT. The rearrangement joins TRBV2 to TRBJ2-2; no clear D gene. CDR1 and CDR2 from the germline V gene are SNHLY and FYNNEI. Trimming removed 4 bases at V and 6 bases at J, with 18 bases between. The CDR3 runs to 16 residues.

The chain recombines TRBV2 with TRBJ2-1, with D tentatively TRBD2 (5 bases). The germline V gene encodes CDR1 SNHLY and CDR2 FYNNEI. The length of the CDR3 is 12 residues. Between the trimmed V and J ends, which lost 6 bases and 6 bases, there was a span of 9 bases. The CDR3, as DNA: TGTGCCAGCAGGGCGAGCGGCAATGAGCAGTTCTTC. This codes for CASRASGNEQFF. Supplemented by reference TRBV2 and TRBJ2-1, the full variable domain reads EPEVTQTPSHQVTQMGQEVILRCVPISNHLYFYWYRQILGQKVEFLVSFYNNEISEKSEIFDDQFSVERPDGSNFTLKIRSTKLEDSAMYFCASRASGNEQFFGPGTRLTVL.

The V call is TRBV5-1, the J call TRBJ2-1, with TRBD2 identical over 10 bases. The J segment lost 8 bases and the V segment lost 0 bases, leaving 5 bases of the junction unmatched. CDR3 length equals 15 residues. Germline-derived CDR1 and CDR2 are SGHRS and YFSETQ. This chain's CDR3 is CASSLEASGSYEQFF. The CDR3 DNA reads as TGCGCCAGCAGCTTGGAGGCTAGCGGGAGTTATGAGCAGTTCTTC. The full variable domain, rest sourced from reference TRBV5-1 and TRBJ2-1, is KAGVTQTPRYLIKTRGQQVTLSCSPISGHRSVSWYQQTPGQGLQFLFEYFSETQRNKGNFPGRFSGRQFSNSRSEMNVSTLELGDSALYLCASSLEASGSYEQFFGPGTRLTVL.

This clone was seen only a few times. The chain carries TRBV28 and TRBJ1-1, with a weak D call TRBD1 (6 bases). CDR1 is MDHEN and CDR2 is SYDVKM in the germline V gene. The ends were cut back, 7 bases at V and 2 bases at J, with 11 bases in the middle. The CDR3 length is 13 residues. This CDR3 reads CASTRQVNTEAFF. CDR3 DNA sequence: TGTGCCAGCACCCGACAGGTTAACACTGAAGCTTTCTTT.

This clone has just a few counts. The chain recombines TRBV27 with TRBJ2-4; D perhaps matches TRBD1 (6 bases). Trimming left V 5 bases short and J 6 bases short, with 20 bases between. The germline V gene has CDR1 MNHEY and CDR2 SMNVEV (reference sequence). This CDR3 has 16 amino acids. The CDR3 sequence is CASSTGFGPGGNIQYF. Here the CDR3 DNA reads TGTGCCAGCAGTACAGGGTTTGGTCCCGGTGGAAACATTCAGTACTTC.

The genes are TRBV7-9 and TRBJ2-5; 7 bases line up with TRBD1. The J call may be wrong; the DNA end is better matched by TRBJ2-7. Germline CDR1 is SEHNR and CDR2 is FQNEAQ (reference sequence). CDR3 length: 13 residues. The CDR3 reads CASSLTGSHEQYF. CDR3 DNA sequence: TGTGCCAGCAGCTTGACAGGGAGCCACGAGCAGTACTTC.

The V call is TRBV7-2, the J call TRBJ2-5; D unclear. This CDR3 is built from 13 residues. Germline assignment: CDR1 SGHTA and CDR2 FQGNSA. The ends were cut back, 7 bases at V and 2 bases at J, with 11 bases in the middle. Written as DNA, the CDR3 is TGTGCCAGCATCCCCGACAATCAAGAGACCCAGTACTTC. Its translation: CASIPDNQETQYF.

This clone showed up just a few times. The chain uses TRBV5-1 and TRBJ1-2, with D possibly TRBD1 on 6 matching bases. CDR1 and CDR2 (germline): SGHRS, YFSETQ. Deletions cut 4 bases from V and 9 bases from J, with 16 bases between. The CDR3 is made up of 13 amino acids. Here the CDR3 DNA reads TGCGCCAGCAGCGTAGGACAGAGCGAGCGCTACACCTTC. Its translation: CASSVGQSERYTF.

This chain's CDR3 is CASSLERRSGETQYF. CDR3 sequence (DNA): TGCGCCAGCAGCTTGGAACGGCGATCGGGAGAGACCCAGTACTTC. The chain links TRBV5-1 to TRBJ2-5, with unresolved D. Germline V gives CDR1 SGHRS, CDR2 YFSETQ. With 0 bases removed from V and 4 bases from J, the gap between germline ends came to 13 bases. The CDR3 is made up of 15 amino acids.

This clone was counted a few times. The chain combines TRBV5-1 with TRBJ2-2, with D tentatively TRBD1 (6 bases). The V gene's germline CDR1 is SGHRS and CDR2 YFSETQ. The CDR3 has 17 amino acids. V was trimmed by 3 bases and J by 7 bases, leaving 22 bases between them. CDR3 residues: CASSWDTPNPSHGELFF. The DNA of the CDR3 is TGCGCCAGCAGCTGGGACACTCCAAACCCTTCCCACGGGGAGCTGTTTTTT.

The sample holds a few counts of this clone. The chain is built from TRBV5-1 and TRBJ2-1; 9 positions agree with TRBD2. The ends lost 2 bases at V and 7 bases at J; junction bases unmatched: 7. CDR3 length: 15 amino acids. Germline V gene data show CDR1 as SGHRS and CDR2 as YFSETQ. The CDR3 here is CASSFGLAPFNEQFF. CDR3 coding DNA: TGCGCCAGCAGCTTCGGACTAGCGCCTTTTAATGAGCAGTTCTTC.

The chain combines TRBV7-2 with TRBJ1-1, with D unclear. The CDR3 runs 12 residues. V was trimmed by 5 bases and J by 11 bases, leaving 15 bases between them. Germline V lookup: CDR1 SGHTA, CDR2 FQGNSA. The CDR3 here is CASSGSGNRAFF. As DNA, the CDR3 is TGTGCCAGCAGCGGCTCCGGGAATAGGGCTTTCTTT.

This rearrangement joins TRBV5-8 to TRBJ2-5; the D gene is possibly TRBD1 (6 bases). Germline CDR1 and CDR2: SGHTS and YDEGEE. Between the trimmed V and J ends, which lost 4 bases and 0 bases, there was a span of 10 bases. The CDR3 is made up of 14 amino acids. CDR3 residues: CASSHGTNQETQYF. CDR3 bases: TGTGCCAGCAGCCATGGGACAAACCAAGAGACCCAGTACTTC.

The CDR3 DNA is TGTGCCAGCTCCCCCGGACTAGCGGGAGGTGGTATCTACGAGCAGTACTTC. This sequence encodes CASSPGLAGGGIYEQYF. V usage is TRBV18 and J usage is TRBJ2-7; 14 bases fit TRBD2. The junction had 10 bases not matched to a gene; V was cut back by 6 bases and J by 3 bases. This CDR3 contains 17 residues. The V gene's germline CDR1 is KGHSH and CDR2 LQKENI.

The rearrangement links TRBV7-2 to TRBJ2-1, with a possible D match to TRBD2 (6 bases). This CDR3 contains 17 residues. The V and J ends lost 1 base and 6 bases respectively, with 19 bases between them. In germline, CDR1 is SGHTA, CDR2 FQGNSA. CDR3 amino acids: CASSLGLGRGLGNEQFF. CDR3 nucleotide sequence: TGTGCCAGCAGCTTAGGCTTGGGGCGGGGCCTGGGCAATGAGCAGTTCTTC.

The chain combines TRBV29-1 with TRBJ2-1; TRBD2 agrees at 14 bases. This CDR3 comprises 13 residues. CDR1 and CDR2 from the germline V gene are SQVTM and ANQGSEA. The V gene end was trimmed by 6 bases and the J gene end by 9 bases; junction bases not matched to a gene: 4. The CDR3 is CSVGTSGSGEQFF. Written as DNA, the CDR3 is TGCAGCGTCGGGACTAGCGGGAGCGGTGAGCAGTTCTTC.

The V and J genes are TRBV7-2 and TRBJ1-2; tentatively, D is TRBD1 (6 bases). CDR3 length: 16 amino acids. The germline V and J ends were trimmed by 2 bases and 7 bases, with 20 bases remaining between them. Germline V CDR1 and CDR2: SGHTA, FQGNSA. For the CDR3, the DNA is TGTGCCAGCAGCTTATCGGCCTGGACAGCCCAGGGTGGCTACACCTTC. It codes for CASSLSAWTAQGGYTF.

The genes are TRBV7-9 and TRBJ2-2; D remains unclear. The CDR3 runs 13 residues. V shed 4 bases and J shed 1 base, with 4 bases lying between them. In germline, CDR1 is SEHNR, CDR2 FQNEAQ (reference sequence). The CDR3 DNA sequence: TGTGCCAGCAGCTCAATGAACACCGGGGAGCTGTTTTTT. As protein: CASSSMNTGELFF.

This clone was observed a few times. The chain is built from TRBV6-5 and TRBJ2-7, with D possibly being TRBD2 (6 bases). In germline, CDR1 is MNHEY, CDR2 SVGAGI. Trimming shortened V by 8 bases and J by 2 bases, and 16 bases separated the two germline ends. This CDR3 comprises 14 residues. Written as DNA, the CDR3 is TGTGCCAGCCGGAGGGAACGGTCCACCTACGAGCAGTACTTC. Translated: CASRRERSTYEQYF.

This clone occurred once. The chain uses TRBV5-6 and TRBJ1-1; D unclear. Looked up from germline, CDR1 is SGHDT and CDR2 is YYEEEE. V gave up 3 bases and J gave up 1 base, with 13 bases separating them. CDR3 length: 15 residues. The chain's CDR3 is CASSSRQPKNTEAFF. The CDR3 coding sequence is TGTGCCAGCAGCTCAAGACAACCCAAGAACACTGAAGCTTTCTTT. Looking up the rest from reference TRBV5-6 and TRBJ1-1 gives the full variable domain: DAGVTQSPTHLIKTRGQQVTLRCSPKSGHDTVSWYQQALGQGPQFIFQYYEEEERQRGNFPDRFSGHQFPNYSSELNVNALLLGDSALYLCASSSRQPKNTEAFFGQGTRLTVV.

The chain is built from TRBV6-1 and TRBJ2-1, with D possibly TRBD2 on 6 matching bases. The germline V gene has CDR1 MNHNS and CDR2 SASEGT. CDR3 length: 13 residues. V was shortened by 0 bases and J by 11 bases, with 11 bases between the two germline ends. The CDR3 sequence is CASSEAGGLKQFF. CDR3 nucleotides: TGTGCCAGCAGTGAAGCGGGGGGACTTAAGCAGTTCTTC.

This clone was detected once. The chain links TRBV7-2 to TRBJ2-7; the D gene is possibly TRBD1 (5 bases). CDR1 is SGHTA, CDR2 FQGNSA, per germline. V was trimmed by 1 base and J by 2 bases, leaving 12 bases between them. The CDR3 covers 15 residues. This chain's CDR3 is CASSLGRGSTYEQYF. CDR3 in DNA: TGTGCCAGCAGCTTAGGTAGGGGTTCAACCTACGAGCAGTACTTC.

This clone was seen only a few times. This chain uses TRBV7-9 with TRBJ1-2; a weak D match, TRBD1 (5 bases). CDR1 SEHNR and CDR2 FQNEAQ come from the germline V gene (reference sequence). Trimming left V 1 base short and J 2 bases short, with 11 bases between. CDR3 size: 15 residues. The CDR3 loop is CASSLGQRRNYGYTF. The DNA of the CDR3 is TGTGCCAGCAGCTTAGGACAGAGGCGAAACTATGGCTACACCTTC. The full variable domain, in which reference TRBV7-9 and TRBJ1-2 provide the parts outside the CDR3, is DTGVSQNPRHKITKRGQNVTFRCDPISEHNRLYWYRQTLGQGPEFLTYFQNEAQLEKSRLLSDRFSAERPKGSFSTLEIQRTEQGDSAMYLCASSLGQRRNYGYTFGSGTRLTVV.

The rearrangement links TRBV6-1 to TRBJ2-2; 8 positions match TRBD1. Trimming at V came to 0 bases and at J to 7 bases, leaving 4 bases not matched to a gene. From germline, CDR1 is MNHNS and CDR2 SASEGT. The CDR3 is 15 residues long. CDR3 sequence reads: CASSEAGQGGGELFF. The CDR3 coding sequence is TGTGCCAGCAGTGAAGCCGGACAGGGAGGCGGGGAGCTGTTTTTT.

The chain employs TRBV18 and TRBJ2-1, with TRBD1 matching 8 bases. This CDR3 has 16 residues. CDR1 is KGHSH, CDR2 LQKENI, per germline. Unmatched junction bases numbered 8, after V lost 0 bases and J lost 7 bases. The DNA for the CDR3 is TGTGCCAGCTCACCACCGGTGAACAGGGGGAGGAATGAGCAGTTCTTC. This gives the protein CASSPPVNRGRNEQFF.

This rearrangement joins TRBV28 to TRBJ1-1; D may be TRBD1 (5 bases). CDR3 length equals 12 residues. Germline lookup yields CDR1 MDHEN and CDR2 SYDVKM. V was cut by 11 bases and J by 5 bases, with 15 bases left in between. For the CDR3, the DNA is TGTGCCTCTCGGACACAAAGGACTGAAGCTTTCTTT. Translated, it gives CASRTQRTEAFF.